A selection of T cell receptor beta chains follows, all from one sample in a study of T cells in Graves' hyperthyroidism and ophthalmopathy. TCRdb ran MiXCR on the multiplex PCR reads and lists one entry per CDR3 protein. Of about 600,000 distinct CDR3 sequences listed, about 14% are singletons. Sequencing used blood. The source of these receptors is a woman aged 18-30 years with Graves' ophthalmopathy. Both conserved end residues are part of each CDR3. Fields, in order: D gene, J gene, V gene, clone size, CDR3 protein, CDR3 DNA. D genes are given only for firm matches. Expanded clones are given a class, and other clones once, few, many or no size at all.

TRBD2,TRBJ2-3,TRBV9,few,CASSVDSWASGSVLDTQYF,TGTGCCAGCAGCGTAGATTCGTGGGCTAGCGGGAGTGTTTTGGATACGCAGTATTTT
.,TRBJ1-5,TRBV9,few,CASNPGRGDQPQHF,TGTGCCAGCAACCCAGGCAGAGGGGATCAGCCCCAGCATTTT
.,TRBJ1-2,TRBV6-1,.,CASSPQGREYGYTF,TGTGCCAGCAGTCCCCAGGGGAGGGAATATGGCTACACCTTC
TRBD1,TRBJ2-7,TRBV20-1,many,CSAMDREPYEQYF,TGCAGTGCTATGGACAGGGAACCCTACGAGCAGTACTTC
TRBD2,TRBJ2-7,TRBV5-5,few,CASSRLADIHEQYF,TGTGCCAGCAGCCGACTAGCAGATATACACGAGCAGTACTTC
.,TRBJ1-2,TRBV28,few,CASSSRGLTLGADYGYTF,TGTGCCAGCAGCTCCCGGGGCTTAACCCTTGGCGCGGACTATGGCTACACCTTC
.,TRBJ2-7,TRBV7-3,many,CASSKGQNYEQYF,TGTGCCAGCAGCAAAGGACAGAACTACGAGCAGTACTTC
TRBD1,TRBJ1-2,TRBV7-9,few,CASSFMTGGYGYTF,TGTGCCAGCAGCTTTATGACAGGGGGCTATGGCTACACCTTC
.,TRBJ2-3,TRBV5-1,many,CASSLLGGLGGPDTQYF,TGCGCCAGCAGCTTGTTAGGGGGTTTGGGGGGACCAGATACGCAGTATTTT
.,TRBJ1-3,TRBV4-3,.,CASSQDLNIGGFGNTIYF,TGCGCCAGCAGCCAAGACCTCAACATCGGAGGGTTTGGAAACACCATATATTTT
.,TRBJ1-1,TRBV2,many,CASSLGPLNTEAFF,TGTGCCAGCAGCCTTGGACCGTTGAACACTGAAGCTTTCTTT
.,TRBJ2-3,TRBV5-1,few,CASGLVAGATDTQYF,TGCGCCAGCGGCTTGGTAGCAGGAGCCACAGATACGCAGTATTTT
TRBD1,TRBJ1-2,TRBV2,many,CATQTGTGRGYTF,TGTGCCACCCAAACCGGGACAGGGAGAGGCTACACCTTC
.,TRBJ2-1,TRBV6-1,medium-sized,CASSYPPRGEQFF,TGTGCCAGCAGTTATCCCCCCCGTGGTGAGCAGTTCTTC
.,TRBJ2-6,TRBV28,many,CASSGPSGANVLTF,TGTGCCAGCAGTGGACCCTCTGGGGCCAACGTCCTGACTTTC
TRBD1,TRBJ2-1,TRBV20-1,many,CSARSQGIRNEQFF,TGCAGTGCTAGGTCACAGGGGATAAGGAATGAGCAGTTCTTC
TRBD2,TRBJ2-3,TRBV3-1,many,CASSRRGTSGSTDTQYF,TGTGCCAGCAGCCGGAGAGGGACTAGCGGGAGCACAGATACGCAGTATTTT
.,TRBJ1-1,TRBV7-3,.,CASSLSGRTSQAFF,TGTGCCAGCAGCTTATCCGGCAGGACAAGCCAAGCTTTCTTT
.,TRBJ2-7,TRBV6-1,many,CASRQGGSYEQYF,TGTGCCAGCAGACAGGGTGGGTCCTACGAGCAGTACTTC
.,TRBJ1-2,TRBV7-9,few,CASSLDVGGYTF,TGTGCCAGCAGCTTGGACGTTGGTGGCTACACCTTC
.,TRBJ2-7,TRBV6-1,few,CASKASVNSYEQYF,TGTGCCAGCAAGGCCAGCGTTAACTCCTACGAGCAGTACTTC
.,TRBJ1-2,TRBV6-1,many,CASSEVARSYGYTF,TGTGCCAGCAGTGAAGTCGCGCGGAGCTATGGCTACACCTTC
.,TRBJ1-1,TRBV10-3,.,CATSPVEYGEAFF,TGTGCCACCAGTCCCGTAGAGTACGGTGAAGCTTTCTTT
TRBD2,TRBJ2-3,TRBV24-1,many,CATSDVQTSGRGVDTQYF,TGTGCCACCAGTGATGTCCAGACTAGCGGCAGAGGGGTGGATACGCAGTATTTT